This T cell receptor beta chain was sequenced for a study of T cell repertoires in cytomegalovirus infection. Background on the study: A matching HLA type, together with CMV infection, was signaled by public TCR beta signatures.

Ten or more counts support this clonotype. Its cognate antigen is unknown. The CDR3 length is 13 residues. V lost 5 bases, J lost 3 bases, and 11 bases lay in between. CDR1 and CDR2 (germline): SGHVS, FNYEAQ. Each CDR3 protein is one row after TCRdb ran MiXCR on the reads. The sample consists of hundreds of thousands of distinct CDR3 sequences, about 20% of them appearing once. Study-wide results and limits: The ex vivo response was dominated by HLA-C-restricted CMV-specific TCR beta clonotypes. People with CMV and the relevant HLA were identified by cumulative public TCR beta family frequency.

The rearrangement links TRBV7-6 to TRBJ2-7; the D gene is possibly TRBD2 (5 bases). The receptor's source is a human donor in good health (CMV status not recorded). Some clones in this sample may be carry-over from other donors' samples. The sequenced sample was CD8+ T cells from PBMCs. The CDR3 reads CASSEGSFYEQYF. The CDR3 DNA reads TGTGCCAGCAGCGAGGGATCATTCTACGAGCAGTACTTC.